This T cell receptor (beta chain) derives from a study of STAT5B mutations in CD4+ large granular lymphocyte leukemia. Points from the study as a whole: No patients shared main leukemic clonotypes, though roughly 27% appeared at low frequency elsewhere.

Repertoires were generated with immunoSEQ multiplex PCR, while TCRdb's copy carries only in-frame clones and drops some. The table records under 55,000 clones, about 86% of them present only once. This CDR3 spans 16 amino acids. The germline V gene has CDR1 MDHEN and CDR2 SYDVKM. The germline V and J ends were trimmed by 6 bases and 5 bases, with 22 bases remaining between them. This clone occurred a few times. The antigen remains unidentified. The genes are TRBV28 and TRBJ1-1, with a tentative D call TRBD1 (5 bases). The sequencing input was CD4+ T cells from blood buffy coats. This sequence was found in a human donor in good health. Here the CDR3 reads CASSRPSSTEGTEAFF. DNA for the CDR3: TGTGCCAGCAGCCGCCCCTCCTCGACAGAAGGGACTGAAGCTTTCTTT.